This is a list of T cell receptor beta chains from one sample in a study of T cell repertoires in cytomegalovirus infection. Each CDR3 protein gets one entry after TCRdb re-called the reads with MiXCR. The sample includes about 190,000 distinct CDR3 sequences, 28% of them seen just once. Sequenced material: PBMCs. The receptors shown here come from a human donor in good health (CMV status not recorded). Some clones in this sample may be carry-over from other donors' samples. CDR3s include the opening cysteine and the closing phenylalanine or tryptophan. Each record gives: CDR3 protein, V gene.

CDR3 protein: CASTPPELGTDTQYF; V gene: TRBV2
CDR3 protein: CASSLGGGGGEQYF; V gene: TRBV11-2
CDR3 protein: CASSPPQAGFGTGELFF; V gene: TRBV11-2
CDR3 protein: CSARDHLQGVGGYTF; V gene: TRBV20-1
CDR3 protein: CASSPPGREDQPQHF; V gene: TRBV18
CDR3 protein: CASSLGFGDISSYEQYF; V gene: TRBV7-2
CDR3 protein: CAIRQGDFDTQYF; V gene: TRBV10-3
CDR3 protein: CASSFSTGRTEAFF; V gene: TRBV2
CDR3 protein: CASSLVAGNEQYF; V gene: TRBV7-9
CDR3 protein: CATRRDRLQYF; V gene: TRBV6-5
CDR3 protein: CSASFSTGRGQETQYF; V gene: TRBV20-1
CDR3 protein: CATSLGQFAHNEQFF; V gene: TRBV15
CDR3 protein: CASSYGLDTSPPLYGYTF; V gene: TRBV6-2/TRBV6-3
CDR3 protein: CSARDVQAGSNQPQHF; V gene: TRBV20-1
CDR3 protein: CASSGQKLLLEKLFF; V gene: TRBV6-6
CDR3 protein: CASSLPVGIANTEAFF; V gene: TRBV7-9
CDR3 protein: CASSGLTGDTIYF; V gene: TRBV7-9
CDR3 protein: CASSLKRGGPDTQYF; V gene: TRBV5-8
CDR3 protein: CASLKGMFTEAFF; V gene: TRBV7-4
CDR3 protein: CASSGGPDTEAFF; V gene: TRBV7-6
CDR3 protein: CASSPGEDGSWSYEQYF; V gene: TRBV5-1
CDR3 protein: CASSPRGNIYNEQFF; V gene: TRBV28
CDR3 protein: CAWSVGGALSYNEQFF; V gene: TRBV30
CDR3 protein: CAREDRGDGYTF; V gene: TRBV2
CDR3 protein: CASSLVRGGTGELFF; V gene: TRBV7-8
CDR3 protein: CASSLLRGNEQFF; V gene: TRBV7-2
CDR3 protein: CASSPTGQGYGYTF; V gene: TRBV7-9
CDR3 protein: CASSPDIQNTEAFF; V gene: TRBV7-3
CDR3 protein: CASSLIGQALSNQPQHF; V gene: TRBV28
CDR3 protein: CASSLIPPGSENTGELFF; V gene: TRBV7-3
CDR3 protein: CASSPHPSRENEQFF; V gene: TRBV7-3
CDR3 protein: CASSLDGSYNEQFF; V gene: TRBV7-2
CDR3 protein: CASSQDTTTYGYTF; V gene: TRBV4-2
CDR3 protein: CASSLSRSDTQYF; V gene: TRBV5-1
CDR3 protein: CASSIARTSGGADTQYF; V gene: TRBV6-6
CDR3 protein: CASSSDRSETDTQYF; V gene: TRBV13
CDR3 protein: CASSEEVAGSDTQYF; V gene: TRBV6-1
CDR3 protein: CSARDLAGDTGELFF; V gene: TRBV20-1
CDR3 protein: CATSRDAPSGTGGQETQYF; V gene: TRBV15
CDR3 protein: CSGAQGIWNTEAFF; V gene: TRBV29-1
CDR3 protein: CASSELSSYNSPLHF; V gene: TRBV2
CDR3 protein: CASSGRTDTEAFF; V gene: TRBV2
CDR3 protein: CASSLRGREKLFF; V gene: TRBV7-6
CDR3 protein: CASNPGQGARGYTF; V gene: TRBV6-5
CDR3 protein: CASSQSGLADEQYF; V gene: TRBV7-6
CDR3 protein: CASSPSWVGTSSYNEQFF; V gene: TRBV12-3/TRBV12-4
CDR3 protein: CASSQGEGAVGQLAKNIQYF; V gene: TRBV4-1
CDR3 protein: CASRGAGRPPDRGEQFF; V gene: TRBV6-5